What follows describes a single T cell receptor beta chain. Its antigen is unidentified. These data come from a study of shared clonotypes between healthy human individuals. Sequencing used immunoSEQ multiplex PCR; TCRdb keeps in-frame clones, though not all of them. The sample has about 2 million clones; roughly 94% are singletons. Study findings and constraints: Non-shared clonotypes displayed generation probabilities falling below those of clonotypes present in all four donors. Estimated richness was generally greater in naive than memory subsets.

The germline V gene encodes CDR1 KGHSH and CDR2 LQKENI. The CDR3 length is 13 residues. Trimming shortened V by 5 bases and J by 1 base, and 8 bases separated the two germline ends. Sequences were obtained from naive CD4+ T cells sorted from blood. Subset given: CD45RA+ positively selected. This sequence was found in a man aged 18 to 29 in good health. The chain joins TRBV18 to TRBJ2-5; no clear D. The DNA of the CDR3 is TGTGCCAGCTCAGAGATGGTCCAAGAGACCCAGTACTTC. Translating gives CASSEMVQETQYF.